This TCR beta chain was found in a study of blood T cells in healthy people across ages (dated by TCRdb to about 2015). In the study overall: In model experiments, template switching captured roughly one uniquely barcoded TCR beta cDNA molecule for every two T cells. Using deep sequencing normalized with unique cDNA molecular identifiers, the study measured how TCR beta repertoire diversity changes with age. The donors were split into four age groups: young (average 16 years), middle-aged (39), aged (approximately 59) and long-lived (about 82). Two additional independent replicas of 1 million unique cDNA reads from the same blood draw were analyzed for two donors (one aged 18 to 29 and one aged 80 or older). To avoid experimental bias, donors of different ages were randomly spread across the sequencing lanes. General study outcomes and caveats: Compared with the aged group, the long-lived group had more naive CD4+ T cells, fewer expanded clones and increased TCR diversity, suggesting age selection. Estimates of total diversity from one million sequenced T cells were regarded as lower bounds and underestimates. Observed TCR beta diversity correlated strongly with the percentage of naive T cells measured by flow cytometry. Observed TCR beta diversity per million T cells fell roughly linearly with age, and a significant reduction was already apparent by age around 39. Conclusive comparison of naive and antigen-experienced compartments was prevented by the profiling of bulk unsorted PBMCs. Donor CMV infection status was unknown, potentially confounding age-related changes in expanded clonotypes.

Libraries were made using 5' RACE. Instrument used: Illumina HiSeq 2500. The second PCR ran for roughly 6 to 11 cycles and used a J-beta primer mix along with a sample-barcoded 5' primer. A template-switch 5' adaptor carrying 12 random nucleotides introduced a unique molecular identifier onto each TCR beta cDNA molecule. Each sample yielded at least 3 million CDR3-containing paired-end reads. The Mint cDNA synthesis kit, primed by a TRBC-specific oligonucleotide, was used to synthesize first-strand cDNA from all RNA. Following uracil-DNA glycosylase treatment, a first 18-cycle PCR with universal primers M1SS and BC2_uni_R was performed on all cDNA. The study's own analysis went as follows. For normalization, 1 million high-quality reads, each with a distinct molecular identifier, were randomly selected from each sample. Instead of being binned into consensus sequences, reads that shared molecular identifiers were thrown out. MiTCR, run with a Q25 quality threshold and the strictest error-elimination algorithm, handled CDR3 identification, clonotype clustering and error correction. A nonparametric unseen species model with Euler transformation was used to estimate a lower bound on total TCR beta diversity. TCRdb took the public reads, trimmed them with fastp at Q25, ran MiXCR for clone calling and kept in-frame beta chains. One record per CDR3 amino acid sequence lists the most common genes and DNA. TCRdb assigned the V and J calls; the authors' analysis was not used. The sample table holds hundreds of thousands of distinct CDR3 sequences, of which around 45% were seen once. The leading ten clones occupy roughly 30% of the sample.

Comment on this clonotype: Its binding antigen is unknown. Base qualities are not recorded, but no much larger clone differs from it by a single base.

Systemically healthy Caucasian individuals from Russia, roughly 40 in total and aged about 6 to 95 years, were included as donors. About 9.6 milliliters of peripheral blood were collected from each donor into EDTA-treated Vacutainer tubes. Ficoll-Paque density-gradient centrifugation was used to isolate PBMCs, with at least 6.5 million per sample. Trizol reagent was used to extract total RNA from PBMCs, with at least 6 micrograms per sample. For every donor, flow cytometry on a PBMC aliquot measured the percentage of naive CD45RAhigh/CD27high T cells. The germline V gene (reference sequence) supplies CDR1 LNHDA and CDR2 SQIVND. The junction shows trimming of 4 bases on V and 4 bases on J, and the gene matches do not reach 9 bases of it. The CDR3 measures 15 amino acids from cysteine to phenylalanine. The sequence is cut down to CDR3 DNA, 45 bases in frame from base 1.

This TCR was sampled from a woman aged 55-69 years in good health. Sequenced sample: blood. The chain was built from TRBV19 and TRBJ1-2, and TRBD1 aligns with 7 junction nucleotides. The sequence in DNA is TGTGCCAGTAGTACCGCTCCCGGGACAGCCTATGGCTACACCTTC. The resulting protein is CASSTAPGTAYGYTF.